This T cell receptor beta chain derives from a study of healthy donors' naive CD4 and CD8 T cells. Study information: Donors spanned ages 20-25, 40-50 and 60-70 years, half female. For TCR alpha, new primers spanned all functional IMGT alpha genes.

This clonotype was seen only once. The target antigen is unknown. Each TCR library used around 500 ng of total RNA and a linear amplification protocol. TCRdb called the reads again in MiXCR, with one record for every CDR3 protein. The data contain approximately 200,000 distinct CDR3 sequences, 65% to 80% of them singletons. Germline loops: CDR1 SQVTM, CDR2 ANQGSEA. Trimming stripped 6 bases from V and 3 bases from J, with 14 bases between. The CDR3 covers 13 residues. Whole-study findings and limits: A reported CD4+/CD8+ bias affected most V and J genes in naive cells. Bias from naive T cell homeostatic proliferation was not addressed.

The clonotype was recovered from a pool of human donors in good health; the sample pools cells from several healthy donors. Sequencing was done on a sample of naive CD4+ and CD8+ T cells sorted from blood, pooled from several donors. The V gene is TRBV29-1, the J gene TRBJ2-5; D tentatively reads TRBD1 or TRBD2 (7 bases each). Here the CDR3 reads CSVLTGREETQYF. The CDR3 coding sequence is TGCAGCGTCCTGACAGGGAGGGAAGAGACCCAGTACTTC.